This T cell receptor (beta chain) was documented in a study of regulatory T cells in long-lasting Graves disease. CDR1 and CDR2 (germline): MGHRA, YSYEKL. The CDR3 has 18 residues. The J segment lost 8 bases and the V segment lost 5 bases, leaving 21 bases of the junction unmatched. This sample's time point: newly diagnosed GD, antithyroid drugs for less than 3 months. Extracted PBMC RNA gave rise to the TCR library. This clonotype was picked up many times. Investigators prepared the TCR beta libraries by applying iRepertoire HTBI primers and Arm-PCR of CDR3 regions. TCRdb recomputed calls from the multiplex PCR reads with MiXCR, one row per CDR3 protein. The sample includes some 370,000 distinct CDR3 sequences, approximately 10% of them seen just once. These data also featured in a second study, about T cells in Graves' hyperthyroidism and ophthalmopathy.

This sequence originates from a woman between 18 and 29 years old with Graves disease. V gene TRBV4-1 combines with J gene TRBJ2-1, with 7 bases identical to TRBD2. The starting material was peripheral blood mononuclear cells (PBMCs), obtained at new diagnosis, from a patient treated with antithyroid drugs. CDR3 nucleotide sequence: TGCGCCAGCAGCACCGGAAGAGCACGGGGACTAAAGGGCTATGAGCAGTTCTTC. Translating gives CASSTGRARGLKGYEQFF.